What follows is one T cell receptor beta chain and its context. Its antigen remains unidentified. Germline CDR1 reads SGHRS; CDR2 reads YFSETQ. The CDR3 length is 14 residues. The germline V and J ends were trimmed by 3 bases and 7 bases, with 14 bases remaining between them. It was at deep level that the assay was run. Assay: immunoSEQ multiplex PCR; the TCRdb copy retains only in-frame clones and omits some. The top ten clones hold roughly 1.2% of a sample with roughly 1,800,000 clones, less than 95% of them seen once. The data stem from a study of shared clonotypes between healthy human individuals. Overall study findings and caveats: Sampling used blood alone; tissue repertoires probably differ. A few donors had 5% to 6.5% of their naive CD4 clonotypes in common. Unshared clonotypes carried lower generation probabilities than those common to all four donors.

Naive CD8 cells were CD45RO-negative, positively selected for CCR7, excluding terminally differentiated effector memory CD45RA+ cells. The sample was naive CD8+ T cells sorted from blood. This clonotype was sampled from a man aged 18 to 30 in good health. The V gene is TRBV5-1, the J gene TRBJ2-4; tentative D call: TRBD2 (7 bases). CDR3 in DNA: TGCGCCAGCAGCTCCGAGGGGGGGGTGAACATTCAGTACTTC. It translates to CASSSEGGVNIQYF.